This TCR beta chain emerged from a study of regulatory T cells in long-lasting Graves disease. CDR3 regions were amplified by Arm-PCR using iRepertoire HTBI primers to build TCR beta libraries. MiXCR, run by TCRdb on the multiplex PCR reads, gives a single entry per CDR3 protein. Among approximately 250,000 distinct CDR3 sequences, 15% to 20% were seen once, and the ten largest hold around 21%. Germline lookup yields CDR1 MGHRA and CDR2 YSYEKL. The CDR3 is made up of 13 amino acids. A note on this clonotype: A junction boundary mismatches the germline segment, possibly from a read error.

Indicated time point: newly diagnosed GD, antithyroid drugs for less than 3 months. RNA isolated from PBMCs was used to make the TCR library. EDTA tubes collected 9 to 9.5 milliliters of peripheral blood. This receptor was identified in a female donor with Graves disease. Sequenced material: peripheral blood mononuclear cells (PBMCs), taken at new diagnosis, from a patient treated with antithyroid drugs. The V call is TRBV4-1, the J call TRBJ1-5; possible D gene TRBD1, 6 bases. The CDR3 loop is CASSPDSDQPQHF. In DNA form, the CDR3 reads TGTGCCAGCAGCCCGGACAGCGATCAGCCCCAGCATTTT.